A single sample gave rise to the 30 T cell receptor beta chains below, sequenced in a study of CD8+ T cells in alopecia areata. Investigators isolated RNA and reverse transcribed it into cDNA to act as the sequencing template. TCRdb's copy holds only in-frame clones and misses some; the assay was immunoSEQ multiplex PCR. This sample has 200,000 or so clones, with around two fifths found just once. The treatment: oral pan-JAK inhibitor, 5-10 mg twice daily. The material sequenced was CD4+ T cells sorted from blood, taken around week 37, from a patient treated with tofacitinib. The receptors originated from a human donor with alopecia areata.

J is TRBJ2-6 and V is TRBV12-5, with a weak D call TRBD1 (5 bases). Trimming removed 6 bases from V and 3 bases from J, with 15 bases in between. This CDR3 is 16 amino acids long. CDR1 is LGHNT and CDR2 is FRNRAP in the germline V gene. CDR3 protein: CASGPGLSDGANVLTF. The CDR3 region has the DNA TGTGCTAGTGGCCCAGGGCTTTCGGATGGGGCCAACGTCCTGACTTTC.

This chain uses TRBV18 with TRBJ1-5; perhaps TRBD1 as D (5 bases). The CDR3 runs to 14 residues. Trimming shortened V by 6 bases and J by 7 bases, and 16 bases separated the two germline ends. Germline CDR1 KGHSH, CDR2 LQKENI. The CDR3 loop reads CASSPGPRGQPQHF. In nucleotides, the CDR3 is TGTGCCAGCTCGCCGGGACCCCGCGGGCAGCCCCAGCATTTT.

CDR3 bases: TGTGCCACCAGCAGGGCGGGAGGGTCCTACAATGAGCAGTTCTTC. Its translation: CATSRAGGSYNEQFF. This rearrangement joins TRBV15 to TRBJ2-1; 9 nucleotides align to TRBD2. The CDR3 totals 15 residues. Germline loops: CDR1 LNHNV, CDR2 YYDKDF (reference sequence). J gave up 1 base and V 3 bases, and 1 base lay outside the gene matches.

The V gene is TRBV7-8, the J gene TRBJ2-3, with 8 bases fitting TRBD2. The germline V gene has CDR1 SGHVS and CDR2 FQNEAQ. CDR3 size: 18 residues. J lost 1 base, V lost 2 bases, and 11 bases had no gene match. The DNA of the CDR3 is TGTGCCAGCAGCTTAAGGGTTAGCGGGACGCGACGCACAGATACGCAGTATTTT. Encoded protein: CASSLRVSGTRRTDTQYF.

In its sample, this clone was seen a few times. CDR3 region: CSAATGSYEQYF. The DNA of the CDR3 is TGCAGCGCCGCGACAGGTTCCTACGAGCAGTACTTC. The chain is built from TRBV29-1 and TRBJ2-7; TRBD1 might be the D (6 bases). The germline V gene encodes CDR1 SQVTM and CDR2 ANQGSEA. V was shortened by 7 bases and J by 1 base, with 11 bases between the two germline ends. This CDR3 spans 12 amino acids.

The chain combines TRBV7-2 with TRBJ2-4; D gene ambiguous. In germline, CDR1 is SGHTA, CDR2 FQGNSA. The V end lost 5 bases, the J end lost 8 bases, and 22 bases lay between the germline ends. The CDR3 is 16 amino acids. CDR3 bases: TGTGCCAGCAGCCTAAGGGTCAGCATCTCGGGCGACATTCAGTACTTC. Amino acids: CASSLRVSISGDIQYF. Full variable domain (missing parts from reference TRBV7-2 and TRBJ2-4): GAGVSQSPSNKVTEKGKDVELRCDPISGHTALYWYRQSLGQGLEFLIYFQGNSAPDKSGLPSDRFSAERTGGSVSTLTIQRTQQEDSAVYLCASSLRVSISGDIQYFGAGTRLSVL.

This clone was seen a handful of times. CDR3 protein: CASSPRERTYNEQFF. The CDR3 DNA reads TGCGCCAGCAGCCCGCGGGAGAGAACCTACAATGAGCAGTTCTTC. The gene calls are TRBV5-1 and TRBJ2-1; 7 bases are a match to TRBD2. Germline loops: CDR1 SGHRS, CDR2 YFSETQ. J was trimmed by 2 bases and V by 4 bases; bases with no gene match: 6. The CDR3 totals 15 residues.

A few counts support this clone. The gene calls are TRBV7-3 and TRBJ2-2; D gene unclear. V lost 8 bases to trimming and J lost 0 bases, with 13 bases between them. This CDR3 has 15 residues. Per germline, CDR1 SGHTA and CDR2 FQGTGA. CDR3 bases: TGTGCCAGCCGCCGCCAGAGCTCGAACACCGGGGAGCTGTTTTTT. Its translation: CASRRQSSNTGELFF. Supplemented by reference TRBV7-3 and TRBJ2-2, the full variable domain reads GAGVSQTPSNKVTEKGKYVELRCDPISGHTALYWYRQSLGQGPEFLIYFQGTGAADDSGLPNDRFFAVRPEGSVSTLKIQRTERGDSAVYLCASRRQSSNTGELFFGEGSRLTVL.

This clone was seen at least ten times. The rearrangement joins TRBV4-1 to TRBJ2-3; 7 positions agree with TRBD1. CDR3 length equals 15 residues. The germline V gene encodes CDR1 MGHRA and CDR2 YSYEKL. Trimming cost V 1 base and J 2 bases; bases outside gene matches: 3. The CDR3 here is CASSQGQGFTDTQYF. The CDR3 nucleotides are TGCGCCAGCAGCCAAGGACAGGGATTCACAGATACGCAGTATTTT.

The chain is built from TRBV9 and TRBJ1-5; 8 nucleotides match TRBD1. This CDR3 is built from 13 residues. CDR1 is SGDLS, CDR2 YYNGEE, per germline. V gave up 5 bases and J gave up 4 bases; unmatched junction bases: 2. The CDR3 spells CASSTGGNQPQHF. CDR3 DNA: TGTGCCAGCAGTACAGGGGGGAATCAGCCCCAGCATTTT.

This chain connects TRBV4-1 to TRBJ1-4; tentatively, D is TRBD1 (5 bases). CDR3 size: 16 residues. Trimming removed 1 base at V and 8 bases at J, with 17 bases between. Germline CDR1 is MGHRA and CDR2 is YSYEKL. The CDR3: CASSQGYGGTSEKLFF. CDR3 nucleotide sequence: TGCGCCAGCAGCCAAGGGTATGGGGGGACCTCCGAAAAACTGTTTTTT.

The V and J genes are TRBV29-1 and TRBJ2-1; 11 nucleotides agree with TRBD2. The germline CDR1 and CDR2 sequences are SQVTM and ANQGSEA. CDR3 size: 13 residues. CDR3 nucleotide sequence: TGCAGTAGCGGGAGGGCCGATTACAATGAGCAGTTCTTC. Translation gives CSSGRADYNEQFF.

The gene calls are TRBV29-1 and TRBJ2-3; the match to TRBD1 covers 7 bases. Trimming cost V 7 bases and J 2 bases; bases outside gene matches: 3. Germline CDR1 is SQVTM and CDR2 is ANQGSEA. CDR3 length equals 12 residues. DNA for the CDR3: TGCAGCGCGGGGACAGTCACAGATACGCAGTATTTT. Amino acids: CSAGTVTDTQYF.

The rearrangement links TRBV10-3 to TRBJ2-3; 12 bases align to TRBD2. The germline CDR1 and CDR2 sequences are ENHRY and SYGVKD. V lost 4 bases, J lost 5 bases, and 7 bases stayed unmatched. The CDR3 runs 16 residues. CDR3 bases: TGTGCCATCAGTGCGGCTAGCGGGAGGGCCGGAGATACGCAGTATTTT. Translating gives CAISAASGRAGDTQYF.

This rearrangement joins TRBV7-2 to TRBJ2-7; no clear D gene. V gave up 3 bases and J gave up 1 base, with 10 bases separating them. This CDR3 spans 14 amino acids. Per germline, CDR1 SGHTA and CDR2 FQGNSA. CDR3 nucleotides: TGTGCCAGCAGCTTTGGGATGCTTTCCTACGAGCAGTACTTC. Translated, it gives CASSFGMLSYEQYF.

CDR3 in DNA: TGTGCCAGCTCACCACCTATGGGGAACTACACCTTC. Its translation is CASSPPMGNYTF. The V and J genes are TRBV18 and TRBJ1-2; D is undetermined. The CDR3 loop spans 12 amino acids. The germline V gene encodes CDR1 KGHSH and CDR2 LQKENI. V was shortened by 0 bases and J by 10 bases, with 9 bases between the two germline ends.

J is TRBJ2-7 and V is TRBV29-1; 10 nucleotides align to TRBD1. The germline V gene has CDR1 SQVTM and CDR2 ANQGSEA. The V gene end was trimmed by 6 bases and the J gene end by 3 bases; junction bases not matched to a gene: 5. This CDR3 has 13 residues. CDR3 protein: CSVGTGDVYEQYF. In nucleotides, the CDR3 is TGCAGCGTCGGGACAGGGGATGTCTACGAGCAGTACTTC.

There are a few counts of this clone. This chain connects TRBV4-3 to TRBJ1-1; a weak D match, TRBD1 (5 bases). Germline V gene sequence: CDR1 LGHNA, CDR2 YSLEER. Trimming removed 0 bases at V and 4 bases at J, with 12 bases between. This CDR3 is 15 amino acids long. CDR3 region: CASSQDPSGITEAFF. The CDR3 coding sequence is TGCGCCAGCAGCCAAGATCCGTCAGGGATCACTGAAGCTTTCTTT.

The gene calls are TRBV25-1 and TRBJ1-2; tentatively, D is TRBD1 (5 bases). The V gene's germline CDR1 is MGHDK and CDR2 SYGVNS. V was shortened by 2 bases and J by 0 bases, with 10 bases between the two germline ends. The CDR3 is made up of 15 amino acids. The DNA of the CDR3 is TGTGCCAGCAGTGAAGAGGGACGGACTAACTATGGCTACACCTTC. It is translated as CASSEEGRTNYGYTF.

The sample holds a few counts of this clone. V and J are TRBV13 and TRBJ2-7; D perhaps matches TRBD2 (5 bases). The germline V gene encodes CDR1 PRHDT and CDR2 FYEKMQ (reference sequence). This CDR3 contains 12 residues. V was shortened by 1 base and J by 6 bases, with 7 bases between the two germline ends. This chain's CDR3 is CASSLVAGEQYF. The CDR3, as DNA: TGTGCCAGCAGCTTAGTTGCGGGCGAGCAGTACTTC.

CDR3 sequence: CASTRGVRQPQHF. Written as DNA, the CDR3 is TGTGCCAGCACCAGAGGGGTTCGGCAGCCCCAGCATTTT. The chain uses TRBV28 and TRBJ1-5; the D gene is possibly TRBD1 (5 bases). Trimming pared 7 bases from V and 7 bases from J, leaving 14 bases between. Germline V gene sequence: CDR1 MDHEN, CDR2 SYDVKM. The CDR3 is made up of 13 amino acids. Together with reference TRBV28 and TRBJ1-5, the CDR3 gives the full variable domain: DVKVTQSSRYLVKRTGEKVFLECVQDMDHENMFWYRQDPGLGLRLIYFSYDVKMKEKGDIPEGYSVSREKKERFSLILESASTNQTSMYLCASTRGVRQPQHFGDGTRLSIL.

The chain recombines TRBV30 with TRBJ1-2; the D is unclear. The CDR3 is 13 residues long. CDR1 and CDR2 from the germline V gene are GTSNPN and SVGIG (reference sequence). The V gene lost 1 base and the J gene lost 1 base, with 7 bases spanning the gap. The CDR3 is CAWSETFNYGYTF. DNA of the CDR3: TGTGCCTGGAGTGAAACCTTTAACTATGGCTACACCTTC. Full variable domain (outside the CDR3, taken from reference TRBV30 and TRBJ1-2): SQTIHQWPATLVQPVGSPLSLECTVEGTSNPNLYWYRQAAGRGLQLLFYSVGIGQISSEVPQNLSASRPQDRQFILSSKKLLLSDSGFYLCAWSETFNYGYTFGSGTRLTVV.

This chain uses TRBV7-6 with TRBJ2-7; D unresolved. CDR1 is SGHVS, CDR2 FNYEAQ, per germline. This CDR3 comprises 15 residues. Trimming stripped 2 bases from V and 3 bases from J, with 14 bases between. The CDR3 coding sequence is TGTGCCAGCAGCTTAAACGCCGGGCCCTTCTACGAGCAGTACTTC. Amino acids: CASSLNAGPFYEQYF.

This clone was seen more than once but under ten times. The rearrangement uses TRBV2 and TRBJ2-5, with a weak D call TRBD1 (5 bases). V lost 6 bases and J lost 9, with 20 bases in between. This CDR3 spans 14 amino acids. CDR1 and CDR2 from the germline V gene are SNHLY and FYNNEI. The CDR3 DNA reads as TGTGCCAGCAGAGATCAAAGGGGCCAGGTGGCCCAGTACTTC. This gives the protein CASRDQRGQVAQYF.

This clone was counted a few times. The genes are TRBV4-3 and TRBJ2-5, with a possible D match to TRBD2 (5 bases). CDR1 is LGHNA, CDR2 YSLEER, per germline. Trimming left V 0 bases short and J 9 bases short, with 8 bases between. This CDR3 contains 12 residues. As DNA, the CDR3 is TGCGCCAGCAGCCAAGATCTGAGGGCCCAGTACTTC. Amino acid sequence: CASSQDLRAQYF.

This chain joins TRBV10-3 and TRBJ2-7; D may be TRBD2 (6 bases). CDR1 and CDR2 from the germline V gene are ENHRY and SYGVKD. This CDR3 is 14 amino acids long. Trimming removed 4 bases at V and 2 bases at J, with 12 bases between. The CDR3 loop is CAISGGRSPYEQYF. In DNA, the CDR3 is TGTGCCATCAGTGGAGGGAGGTCCCCCTACGAGCAGTACTTC.

This clone was observed a few times. V and J are TRBV29-1 and TRBJ2-3; D is perhaps TRBD1 (6 bases). This CDR3 spans 15 amino acids. Trimming pared 4 bases from V and 2 bases from J, leaving 16 bases between. Looked up from germline, CDR1 is SQVTM and CDR2 is ANQGSEA. CDR3 protein: CSVVLIGQSTDTQYF. Written as DNA, the CDR3 is TGCAGCGTTGTTTTAATTGGACAGTCCACAGATACGCAGTATTTT.

This clone was detected only a few times. The rearrangement uses TRBV4-3 and TRBJ2-5; possible D gene TRBD2, 6 bases. The CDR3 runs to 16 residues. Trimming stripped 1 base from V and 5 bases from J, with 17 bases between. Germline CDR1 and CDR2: LGHNA and YSLEER. The CDR3 sequence is CASSQGGGVWPETQYF. CDR3 coding DNA: TGCGCCAGCAGCCAAGGGGGAGGAGTTTGGCCGGAGACCCAGTACTTC.

The rearrangement links TRBV15 to TRBJ2-3, with 9 bases that match TRBD1. The CDR3 is 17 residues long. Germline lookup yields CDR1 LNHNV and CDR2 YYDKDF (reference sequence). V lost 1 base to trimming and J lost 3 bases; unmatched junction nucleotides: 8. The CDR3 spells CATSRGPGQGLTDTQYF. As DNA, the CDR3 is TGTGCCACCAGCAGAGGCCCGGGACAGGGCCTTACAGATACGCAGTATTTT.

The J gene is TRBJ2-1, the V gene TRBV11-2, with TRBD2 identical over 8 bases. Unmatched junction bases numbered 9, after V lost 5 bases and J lost 6 bases. The length of the CDR3 is 15 residues. CDR1 SGHAT and CDR2 FQNNGV come from the germline V gene. CDR3 nucleotide sequence: TGTGCCAGCAGCCAAGGACTAGCATTGGGCAATGAGCAGTTCTTC. This sequence encodes CASSQGLALGNEQFF.